Ten or more counts support the clone carrying this T cell receptor beta chain. This specimen comes from a study of blood T cell repertoires in COVID-19. The germline V and J ends were trimmed by 8 bases and 4 bases, with 14 bases remaining between them. This CDR3 has 13 amino acids. Some clones are missing from TCRdb's copy, which holds only in-frame ones; the method was immunoSEQ multiplex PCR. Of approximately 300,000 clones listed, approximately 90% are singletons. The chain links TRBV12-3 or TRBV12-4 to TRBJ1-1; D call uncertain. This clonotype was obtained from a man between 25 and 39 years old who had recovered from COVID-19. Sequences were obtained from PBMCs or T cells enriched from blood (not recorded which). DNA of the CDR3: TGTGCCAGCCGGTTCTCGACAAGCACTGAAGCTTTCTTT. Translated, it gives CASRFSTSTEAFF.